The clone carrying this T cell receptor beta chain has more than one count but fewer than ten. What it recognizes is unknown. This entry belongs to a study of cytomegalovirus exposure and HLA in healthy donors. Broader study findings: Associated with cytomegalovirus, according to the listing, were around 160 TCR beta chains. Both high specificity and high sensitivity reportedly marked the classifier's diagnosis of cytomegalovirus status. Sequences of the TCR beta chain were said to predict the HLA-A and HLA-B alleles of most subjects accurately.

PCR was performed using 60 Vbeta and 13 Jbeta primers. Assay: immunoSEQ multiplex PCR; the TCRdb copy retains only in-frame clones and omits some. The table lists roughly 220,000 clones, approximately 70% of them singletons, with 2.5% to 3% in the top ten. CDR1 is MNHEY, CDR2 SVGAGI, per germline. V dropped 4 bases and J dropped 8 bases, with 11 bases sitting between them. CDR3 length: 12 residues. Sampled while nominally healthy, donors likely had unrecorded immune exposures. The sequence came from a man aged 40-55 years in good health and CMV-seropositive. The chain carries TRBV6-5 and TRBJ1-1; D not certain. The sample consisted of PBMCs. Written as DNA, the CDR3 is TGTGCCAGCAGTTCCCCGACGGGGGAAGCTTTCTTT. Its protein is CASSSPTGEAFF.